This TCR beta chain is from a study of cytomegalovirus exposure and HLA in healthy donors. The PCR employed 60 Vbeta primers together with 13 Jbeta primers. Libraries were prepared by immunoSEQ multiplex PCR; TCRdb keeps only in-frame clonotypes and omits some of them. This sample has about 85,000 clones, with under 90% found just once. For this clone: What it binds is unknown.

The donors (healthy individuals) were bone marrow donors. This CDR3 region has 16 residues. Per germline, CDR1 PRHDT and CDR2 FYEKMQ (reference sequence). V lost 4 bases, J lost 7 bases, and 19 bases lay in between. General study results and limits: Productive status was seen about 90% or about 30% of the time for most TCR beta V segments in an earlier analysis. The classifier reportedly diagnosed cytomegalovirus status with high sensitivity and specificity. In a later analysis, HLA-associated beta chains showed higher expansion and lower generation probabilities than comparable chains.

This chain connects TRBV13 to TRBJ1-4; D is possibly TRBD1 (5 bases). The sequenced sample was PBMCs. The source of this sequence is a middle-aged man in good health and CMV-seropositive. The CDR3 here is CASSSNRDGGSEKLFF. CDR3 nucleotide sequence: TGTGCCAGCAGCTCTAACCGGGACGGAGGGAGTGAAAAACTGTTTTTT.